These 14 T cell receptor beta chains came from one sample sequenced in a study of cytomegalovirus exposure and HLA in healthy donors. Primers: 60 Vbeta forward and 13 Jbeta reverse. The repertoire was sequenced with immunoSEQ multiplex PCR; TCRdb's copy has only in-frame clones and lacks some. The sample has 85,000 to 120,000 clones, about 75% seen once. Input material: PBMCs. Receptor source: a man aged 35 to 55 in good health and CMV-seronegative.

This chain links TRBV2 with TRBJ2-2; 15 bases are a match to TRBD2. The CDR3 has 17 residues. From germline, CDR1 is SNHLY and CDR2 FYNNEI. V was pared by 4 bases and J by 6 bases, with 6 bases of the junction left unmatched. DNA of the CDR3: TGTGCCAGCAGTGTCGGAGGACTAGCGGGGGGGGCCGGGGAGCTGTTTTTT. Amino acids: CASSVGGLAGGAGELFF.

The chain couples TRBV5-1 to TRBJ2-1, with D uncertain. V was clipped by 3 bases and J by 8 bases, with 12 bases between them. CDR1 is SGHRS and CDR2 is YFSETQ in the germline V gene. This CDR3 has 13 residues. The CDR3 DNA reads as TGCGCCAGCAGCTCGTGGTGGGCTGATGAGCAGTTCTTC. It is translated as CASSSWWADEQFF.

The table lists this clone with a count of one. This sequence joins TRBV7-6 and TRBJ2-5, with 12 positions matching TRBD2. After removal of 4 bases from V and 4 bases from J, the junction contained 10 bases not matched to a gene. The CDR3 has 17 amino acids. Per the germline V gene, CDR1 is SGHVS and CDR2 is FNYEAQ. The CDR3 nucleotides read TGTGCCAGCAGCTCCGGACTAGCGGGGATTACGGGAGAGACCCAGTACTTC. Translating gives CASSSGLAGITGETQYF.

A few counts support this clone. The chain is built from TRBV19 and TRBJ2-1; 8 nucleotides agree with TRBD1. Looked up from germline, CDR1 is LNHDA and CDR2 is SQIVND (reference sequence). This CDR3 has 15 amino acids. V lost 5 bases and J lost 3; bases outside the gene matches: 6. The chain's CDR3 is CASSRQGTFYNEQFF. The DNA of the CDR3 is TGTGCCAGTAGTCGACAGGGGACGTTCTACAATGAGCAGTTCTTC.

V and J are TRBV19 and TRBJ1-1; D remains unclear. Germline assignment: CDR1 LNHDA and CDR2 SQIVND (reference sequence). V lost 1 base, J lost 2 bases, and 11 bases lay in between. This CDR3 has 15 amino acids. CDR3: CASSIVVGRNTEAFF. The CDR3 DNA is TGTGCCAGTAGTATAGTAGTAGGGAGAAACACTGAAGCTTTCTTT. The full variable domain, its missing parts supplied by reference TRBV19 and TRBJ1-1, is DGGITQSPKYLFRKEGQNVTLSCEQNLNHDAMYWYRQDPGQGLRLIYYSQIVNDFQKGDIAEGYSVSREKKESFPLTVTSAQKNPTAFYLCASSIVVGRNTEAFFGQGTRLTVV.

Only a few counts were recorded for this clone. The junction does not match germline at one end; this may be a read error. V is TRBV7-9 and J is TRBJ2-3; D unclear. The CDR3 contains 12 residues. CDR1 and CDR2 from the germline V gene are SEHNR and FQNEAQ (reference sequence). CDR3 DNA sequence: TGTTCCAGCAGCTCGCAGACAGATACGCAGTATTTT. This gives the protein CSSSSQTDTQYF. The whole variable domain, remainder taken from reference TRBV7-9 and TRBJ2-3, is DTGVSQNPRHKITKRGQNVTFRCDPISEHNRLYWYRQTLGQGPEFLTYFQNEAQLEKSRLLSDRFSAERPKGSFSTLEIQRTEQGDSAMYLCSSSSQTDTQYFGPGTRLTVL.

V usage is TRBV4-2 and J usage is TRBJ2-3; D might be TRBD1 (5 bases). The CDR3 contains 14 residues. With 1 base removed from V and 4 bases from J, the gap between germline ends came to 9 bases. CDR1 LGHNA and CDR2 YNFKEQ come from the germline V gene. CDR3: CASSQGQSPDTQYF. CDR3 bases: TGTGCCAGCAGCCAAGGACAGTCCCCAGATACGCAGTATTTT.

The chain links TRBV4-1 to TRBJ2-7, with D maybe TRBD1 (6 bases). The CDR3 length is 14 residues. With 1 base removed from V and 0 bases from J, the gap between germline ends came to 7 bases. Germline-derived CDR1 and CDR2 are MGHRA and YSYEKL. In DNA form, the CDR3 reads TGCGCCAGCAGCCAAGGGGACACCTCCTACGAGCAGTACTTC. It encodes CASSQGDTSYEQYF.

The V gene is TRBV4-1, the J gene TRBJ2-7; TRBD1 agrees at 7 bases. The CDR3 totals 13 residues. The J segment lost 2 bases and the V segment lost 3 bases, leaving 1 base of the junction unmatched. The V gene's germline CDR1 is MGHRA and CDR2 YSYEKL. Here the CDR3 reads CASSHGQAYEQYF. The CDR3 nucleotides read TGCGCCAGCAGCCACGGACAGGCCTACGAGCAGTACTTC.

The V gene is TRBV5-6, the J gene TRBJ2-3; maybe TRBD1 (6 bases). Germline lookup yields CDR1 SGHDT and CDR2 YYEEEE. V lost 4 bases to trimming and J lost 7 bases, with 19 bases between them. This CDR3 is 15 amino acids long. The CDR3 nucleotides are TGTGCCAGCAGCCCCAGGGGAACAGCGAAGTATACGCAGTATTTT. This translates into CASSPRGTAKYTQYF.

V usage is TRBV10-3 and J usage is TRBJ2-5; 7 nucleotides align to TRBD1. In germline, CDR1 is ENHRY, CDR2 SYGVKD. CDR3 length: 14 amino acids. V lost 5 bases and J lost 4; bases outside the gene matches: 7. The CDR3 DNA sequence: TGTGCCATCAGTACAGACAGGGAGTCAGAGACCCAGTACTTC. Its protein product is CAISTDRESETQYF.

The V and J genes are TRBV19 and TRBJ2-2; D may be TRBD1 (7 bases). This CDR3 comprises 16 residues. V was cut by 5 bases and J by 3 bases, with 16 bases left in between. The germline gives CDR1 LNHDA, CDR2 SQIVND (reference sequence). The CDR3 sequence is CASSPSGQRDTGELFF. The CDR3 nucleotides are TGTGCCAGTAGTCCATCGGGACAGCGGGACACCGGGGAGCTGTTTTTT.

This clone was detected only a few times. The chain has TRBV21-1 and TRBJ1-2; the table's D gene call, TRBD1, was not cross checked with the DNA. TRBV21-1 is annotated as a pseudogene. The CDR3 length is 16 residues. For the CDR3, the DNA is TGTGCCAGCAGCAAAGATTCGGGACAGCCTAACTATGGCTACACCTTC. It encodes CASSKDSGQPNYGYTF.

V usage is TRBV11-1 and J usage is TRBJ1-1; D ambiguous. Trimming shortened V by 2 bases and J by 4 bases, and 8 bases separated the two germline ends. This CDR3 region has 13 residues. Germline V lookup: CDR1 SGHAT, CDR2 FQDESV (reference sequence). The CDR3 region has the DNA TGTGCCAGCAGCTTATCGCGTTCCACTGAAGCTTTCTTT. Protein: CASSLSRSTEAFF.